This T cell receptor (beta chain) stems from a study of T cell repertoires in cytomegalovirus infection. For the study at large: Public TCR beta signatures were indicative of both CMV infection and a matching HLA type.

This clonotype was seen a few times. What it binds is unknown. The CDR3 is made up of 15 amino acids. J was trimmed by 4 bases and V by 6 bases; bases with no gene match: 7. Per the germline V gene, CDR1 is MDHEN and CDR2 is SYDVKM. In TCRdb, the reads were re-called with MiXCR into one record per CDR3 protein. Here the sample spans about a million distinct CDR3 sequences, less than 40% being singletons. The chain employs TRBV28 and TRBJ2-1, with 9 bases matching TRBD1. The starting material was cultured CD8+ T cells from PBMCs, obtained from culture after CMV antigen stimulation. The source is a human donor in good health (CMV status not recorded). Some clones in this sample may be carry-over from other donors' samples. The CDR3 DNA reads as TGTGCCAGCAGCATTTACAGGGGGCCATACAATGAGCAGTTCTTC. Translation: CASSIYRGPYNEQFF.